This T cell receptor (beta chain) was identified in a study of blood T cells in healthy people across ages. Findings and caveats of the study: The CMV status of each donor remained undetermined, and this could have confounded shifts in expanded clonotypes. Versus aged donors, long-lived donors had higher diversity and more naive CD4+ cells.

With regard to this clonotype: Its antigen remains unknown.

The second PCR ran about 6 to 12 cycles with a sample-barcoded 5' primer and J-beta primers. TCRdb re-analysed the 5' RACE reads in MiXCR, keeping a single row per CDR3 protein. The sample contains 780,000 or so distinct CDR3 sequences, about 53% of which appear only once. This CDR3 region has 15 residues. From germline, CDR1 is SGHRS and CDR2 YFSETQ. Trimming removed 1 base from V and 5 bases from J; junction bases left unmatched: 5. The J gene is TRBJ1-5, the V gene TRBV5-1; 8 bases are a match to TRBD1. Sequenced sample: blood. This TCR derives from a man aged 80 or over in good health. The CDR3 sequence is CASSLFGTGDQPQHF. Here the CDR3 DNA reads TGCGCCAGCAGCTTGTTCGGGACAGGTGATCAGCCCCAGCATTTT.